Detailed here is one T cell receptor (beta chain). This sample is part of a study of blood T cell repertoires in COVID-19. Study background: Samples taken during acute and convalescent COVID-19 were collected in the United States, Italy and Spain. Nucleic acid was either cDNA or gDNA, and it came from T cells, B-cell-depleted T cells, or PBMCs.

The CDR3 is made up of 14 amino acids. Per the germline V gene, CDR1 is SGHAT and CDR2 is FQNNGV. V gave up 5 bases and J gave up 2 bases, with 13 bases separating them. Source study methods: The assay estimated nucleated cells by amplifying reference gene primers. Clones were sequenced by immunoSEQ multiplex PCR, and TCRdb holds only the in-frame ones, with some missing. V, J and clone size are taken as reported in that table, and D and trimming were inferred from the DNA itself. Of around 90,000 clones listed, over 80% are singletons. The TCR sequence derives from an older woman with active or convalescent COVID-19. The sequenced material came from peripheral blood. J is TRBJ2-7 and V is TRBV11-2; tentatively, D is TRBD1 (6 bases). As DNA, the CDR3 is TGTGCCAGCAGCGCAAACAGGGTAGCCTACGAGCAGTACTTC. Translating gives CASSANRVAYEQYF.